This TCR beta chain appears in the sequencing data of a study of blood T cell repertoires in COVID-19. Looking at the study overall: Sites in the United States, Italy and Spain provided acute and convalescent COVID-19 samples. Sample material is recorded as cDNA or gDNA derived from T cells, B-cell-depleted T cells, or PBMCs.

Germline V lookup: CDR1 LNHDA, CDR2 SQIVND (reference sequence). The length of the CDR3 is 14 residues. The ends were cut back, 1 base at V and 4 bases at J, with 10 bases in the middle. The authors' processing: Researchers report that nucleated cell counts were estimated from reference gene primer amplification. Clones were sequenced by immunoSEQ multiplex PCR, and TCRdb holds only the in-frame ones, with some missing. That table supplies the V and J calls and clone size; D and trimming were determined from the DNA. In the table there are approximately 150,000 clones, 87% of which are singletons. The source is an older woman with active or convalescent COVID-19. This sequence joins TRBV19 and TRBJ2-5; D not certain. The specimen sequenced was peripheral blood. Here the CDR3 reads CASSIAPSRETQYF. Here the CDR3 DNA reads TGTGCCAGTAGTATAGCCCCCTCGAGAGAGACCCAGTACTTC.